This T cell receptor (beta chain) was identified during a study of T cells in localized non-small cell lung cancer. This clone was picked up a small number of times. The antigen remains unidentified. Profiling relied on immunoSEQ multiplex PCR, and the TCRdb table lists in-frame clones only, not all of them. This table holds about 2,900 clones, around 24% found once. The CDR3 extends over 14 amino acids. V was trimmed by 0 bases and J by 1 base, leaving 6 bases between them. Per germline, CDR1 WSHSY and CDR2 SAAADI. The study, taken as a whole, reports: Among the top 100 tumor clones, a median about 59 appeared in adjacent lung. Peak T cell clonality was found in uninvolved adjacent lung, exceeding tumor.

This chain connects TRBV10-2 to TRBJ1-1; no clear D. This specimen was lung tumor tissue, taken before any cancer treatment. The origin of this receptor is a man aged 40-75 years with stage I lung adenocarcinoma. The DNA of the CDR3 is TGCGCCAGCAGTGAGTCATGGGCGAACACTGAAGCTTTCTTT. As protein: CASSESWANTEAFF.